This TCR beta chain was observed in a study of cytomegalovirus exposure and HLA in healthy donors. Details on this clone: What it binds is not known.

The PCR had 60 Vbeta and 13 Jbeta primers. Measured with immunoSEQ multiplex PCR; TCRdb has only the in-frame clones, and not every one. The repertoire holds about 160,000 clones, roughly 80% seen once, with around 0.37% in the top ten. From germline, CDR1 is SNHLY and CDR2 FYNNEI. The CDR3 totals 17 residues. V was cut by 0 bases and J by 1 base, with 13 bases left in between. Points from the study as a whole: As a later analysis revealed, the rate of TCR association differed by HLA locus, with DRB1 most and HLA-C fewest. About 87% or about 30% of the time was how often most TCR beta V segments were productive, according to an earlier analysis.

V usage is TRBV2 and J usage is TRBJ1-5; possibly TRBD1 for D (6 bases). Sequencing was carried out using PBMCs. The receptor was isolated from a boy aged 2 to 10 in good health and CMV-seronegative. The CDR3, as DNA: TGTGCCAGCAGTGAAGCCCAGGGGAAGGGGAGCAATCAGCCCCAGCATTTT. As protein: CASSEAQGKGSNQPQHF.